Following are 25 T cell receptor beta chains from one sample sequenced in a study of PD-1 blockade in classical Hodgkin lymphoma. Libraries were prepared by immunoSEQ multiplex PCR; TCRdb keeps only in-frame clonotypes and omits some of them. Among approximately 30,000 clones listed, 70% to 80% were seen once. Each of the patients experienced relapse following autologous stem cell transplantation, and their brentuximab vedotin exposure differed. Researchers report purifying CD4+ T cells from thawed PBMCs by magnetic negative selection. The specimen was CD4+ T cells from blood, collected at baseline. These receptors were obtained from a human donor with classical Hodgkin lymphoma.

The chain carries TRBV12-5 and TRBJ1-5, with TRBD1 identical over 9 bases. Trimming at V came to 5 bases and at J to 4 bases, leaving 3 bases not matched to a gene. CDR1 is LGHNT and CDR2 is FRNRAP in the germline V gene. CDR3 size: 14 residues. CDR3: CASGLGQGNQPQHF. As DNA, the CDR3 is TGTGCTAGTGGTCTCGGACAGGGGAATCAGCCCCAGCATTTT. The whole variable domain, filled in from reference TRBV12-5 and TRBJ1-5, reads DARVTQTPRHKVTEMGQEVTMRCQPILGHNTVFWYRQTMMQGLELLAYFRNRAPLDDSGMPKDRFSAEMPDATLATLKIQPSEPRDSAVYFCASGLGQGNQPQHFGDGTRLSIL.

V and J are TRBV7-2 and TRBJ1-1; D gene uncertain. The ends were cut back, 1 base at V and 3 bases at J, with 9 bases in the middle. The CDR3 runs 14 residues. Germline-derived CDR1 and CDR2 are SGHTA and FQGNSA. The CDR3 sequence is CASSLVIADTEAFF. CDR3 coding DNA: TGTGCCAGCAGCTTAGTAATCGCGGACACTGAAGCTTTCTTT. Looking up the rest from reference TRBV7-2 and TRBJ1-1 gives the full variable domain: GAGVSQSPSNKVTEKGKDVELRCDPISGHTALYWYRQSLGQGLEFLIYFQGNSAPDKSGLPSDRFSAERTGGSVSTLTIQRTQQEDSAVYLCASSLVIADTEAFFGQGTRLTVV.

The rearrangement joins TRBV4-2 to TRBJ1-5; no clear D gene. This CDR3 is 14 amino acids long. Trimming removed 0 bases at V and 10 bases at J, with 13 bases between. CDR1 is LGHNA and CDR2 is YNFKEQ in the germline V gene. The CDR3 DNA reads as TGTGCCAGCAGCCAAGAATGGGCTCCTGGACCCCAGCATTTT. Its translation: CASSQEWAPGPQHF.

This clone has more than one count but fewer than ten. The chain is built from TRBV27 and TRBJ1-3; D gene uncertain. With 3 bases removed from V and 1 base from J, the gap between germline ends came to 7 bases. The CDR3 consists of 14 residues. Per the germline V gene, CDR1 is MNHEY and CDR2 is SMNVEV (reference sequence). The CDR3 spells CASSLWGSGNTIYF. CDR3 coding DNA: TGTGCCAGCAGTTTGTGGGGATCTGGAAACACCATATATTTT.

The chain uses TRBV7-8 and TRBJ1-5, with D perhaps TRBD1 (5 bases). Trimming left V 2 bases short and J 0 bases short, with 14 bases between. The CDR3 length is 17 residues. The V gene's germline CDR1 is SGHVS and CDR2 FQNEAQ. The chain's CDR3 is CASSLIQGVNSNQPQHF. For the CDR3, the DNA is TGTGCCAGCAGCTTAATTCAGGGAGTAAATAGCAATCAGCCCCAGCATTTT.

The rearrangement links TRBV6-5 to TRBJ1-2; D is perhaps TRBD1 (5 bases). The CDR3 is 10 residues long. Germline lookup yields CDR1 MNHEY and CDR2 SVGAGI. V was cut by 11 bases and J by 4 bases, with 8 bases left in between. In DNA form, the CDR3 reads TGTGCCGCGGGGCCCTATGGCTACACCTTC. As protein: CAAGPYGYTF.

The CDR3 DNA reads TGTGCCAGCAGCTTAGCTCCGAGACAGGGGCCTTCTGGAAACACCATATATTTT. This translates into CASSLAPRQGPSGNTIYF. The chain combines TRBV7-2 with TRBJ1-3; 8 nucleotides align to TRBD1. Germline CDR1 SGHTA, CDR2 FQGNSA. This CDR3 spans 18 amino acids. J was trimmed by 1 base and V by 0 bases; bases with no gene match: 8.

This sequence joins TRBV18 and TRBJ1-3, with D hard to call. CDR1 is KGHSH, CDR2 LQKENI, per germline. The CDR3 spans 17 residues. V was cut by 2 bases and J by 3 bases, with 17 bases left in between. The CDR3: CASSPSASGLGGNTIYF. In DNA form, the CDR3 reads TGTGCCAGCTCACCATCCGCAAGCGGGTTAGGTGGAAACACCATATATTTT.

The genes are TRBV28 and TRBJ2-3; 10 positions match TRBD2. With 5 bases clipped from V and 4 bases from J, the junction kept 9 bases outside the gene matches. Germline V CDR1 and CDR2: MDHEN, SYDVKM. The CDR3 has 16 residues. The CDR3 loop reads CASSEQSGGAADTQYF. CDR3 DNA: TGTGCCAGCAGTGAACAAAGCGGGGGGGCCGCAGATACGCAGTATTTT.

On this clone: The identical CDR3 is also encoded by other nucleotide sequences in the sample. V usage is TRBV30 and J usage is TRBJ2-5; D not certain. The CDR3 is 11 amino acids. Deletions cut 0 bases from V and 5 bases from J, with 4 bases between. Germline CDR1 and CDR2: GTSNPN and SVGIG (reference sequence). CDR3: CAWSVGETQYF. CDR3 coding DNA: TGTGCCTGGAGTGTGGGGGAGACCCAGTACTTC.

On this clone itself: Other nucleotide sequences in the sample specify the same CDR3. The CDR3 DNA reads TGTGCCAGCAGCTTAGCGTTGGGGACAGGTCTAAATCAGCCCCAGCATTTT. Protein product: CASSLALGTGLNQPQHF. J is TRBJ1-5 and V is TRBV7-2, with TRBD1 matching over 8 bases. CDR3 length: 17 residues. V was pared by 0 bases and J by 4 bases, with 8 bases of the junction left unmatched. CDR1 and CDR2 from the germline V gene are SGHTA and FQGNSA.

The rearrangement links TRBV19 to TRBJ2-1; 13 bases agree with TRBD2. The CDR3 length is 15 residues. CDR1 LNHDA and CDR2 SQIVND come from the germline V gene (reference sequence). Trimming removed 7 bases from V and 4 bases from J; junction bases left unmatched: 4. The CDR3 reads CASTTSGGGYNEQFF. The CDR3 DNA reads TGTGCCAGTACAACTAGCGGGGGGGGTTACAATGAGCAGTTCTTC.

V usage is TRBV27 and J usage is TRBJ1-1, with D maybe TRBD1 (5 bases). V was shortened by 6 bases and J by 4 bases, with 18 bases between the two germline ends. The CDR3 is 15 residues long. From germline, CDR1 is MNHEY and CDR2 SMNVEV (reference sequence). The CDR3 nucleotides are TGTGCCAGCAGATCTACCCGGGGGGGGGTCACTGAAGCTTTCTTT. Translated: CASRSTRGGVTEAFF.

CDR3 sequence reads: CASSPKARGSGTEAFF. Written as DNA, the CDR3 is TGTGCCAGCAGCCCCAAGGCTCGGGGATCAGGCACTGAAGCTTTCTTT. This chain uses TRBV7-2 with TRBJ1-1; D remains unclear. The V end was cut by 5 bases, the J end by 4 bases, with 20 bases between. The CDR3 is 16 amino acids. Germline V lookup: CDR1 SGHTA, CDR2 FQGNSA.

The V gene is TRBV4-2, the J gene TRBJ2-5, with TRBD1 identical over 8 bases. The V segment lost 0 bases and the J segment 4 bases; nucleotides outside the gene matches: 7. Germline-derived CDR1 and CDR2 are LGHNA and YNFKEQ. This CDR3 contains 16 residues. The CDR3 region is CASSQDSPGGGETQYF. The CDR3 DNA reads as TGTGCCAGCAGCCAAGATTCTCCAGGGGGCGGAGAGACCCAGTACTTC.

The chain has TRBV19 and TRBJ1-2; possibly TRBD1 for D (5 bases). V lost 4 bases, J lost 4 bases, and 16 bases lay in between. Germline CDR1 reads LNHDA; CDR2 reads SQIVND (reference sequence). The CDR3 has 15 residues. The chain's CDR3 is CASSTGTGDSYGYTF. The CDR3 DNA sequence: TGTGCCAGTAGTACCGGGACCGGGGACTCCTATGGCTACACCTTC. The variable domain in full, with the rest retrieved from reference TRBV19 and TRBJ1-2, is DGGITQSPKYLFRKEGQNVTLSCEQNLNHDAMYWYRQDPGQGLRLIYYSQIVNDFQKGDIAEGYSVSREKKESFPLTVTSAQKNPTAFYLCASSTGTGDSYGYTFGSGTRLTVV.

The rearrangement links TRBV11-2 to TRBJ1-3, with 7 bases identical to TRBD1. Germline CDR1 reads SGHAT; CDR2 reads FQNNGV. J was trimmed by 6 bases and V by 2 bases; bases with no gene match: 7. The CDR3 length is 15 residues. The CDR3 DNA reads as TGTGCCAGCAGCTTATCGACAGGGACGGCAAACACCATATATTTT. This sequence encodes CASSLSTGTANTIYF.

This chain connects TRBV5-1 to TRBJ2-7; D tentatively reads TRBD1 or TRBD2 (5 bases each). With 2 bases removed from V and 7 bases from J, the gap between germline ends came to 13 bases. Per the germline V gene, CDR1 is SGHRS and CDR2 is YFSETQ. This CDR3 has 13 amino acids. In nucleotides, the CDR3 is TGCGCCAGCAGCTTAGAGGGGCCGGGTGAGCAGTACTTC. Translated, it gives CASSLEGPGEQYF.

This clone occurred a few times. The V call is TRBV30, the J call TRBJ1-2; tentatively, D is TRBD1 (6 bases). Trimming took 1 base from V and 8 from J, leaving 14 bases between them. This CDR3 comprises 13 residues. Germline CDR1 GTSNPN, CDR2 SVGIG (reference sequence). As DNA, the CDR3 is TGTGCCTGGAGTGACAGGGACCTAGGGGGCTACACCTTC. Amino acids: CAWSDRDLGGYTF.

The chain carries TRBV5-6 and TRBJ1-5; 9 nucleotides line up with TRBD1. V shed 4 bases, J shed 1 base, and the junction held 6 bases outside the gene matches. Germline values: CDR1 SGHDT, CDR2 YYEEEE. CDR3 length equals 16 residues. The DNA for the CDR3 is TGTGCCAGCAGCCAAGACAGGGGGAACAGCAATCAGCCCCAGCATTTT. Translated: CASSQDRGNSNQPQHF.

The chain recombines TRBV19 with TRBJ1-2; D remains unclear. This CDR3 is 16 amino acids long. Per germline, CDR1 LNHDA and CDR2 SQIVND (reference sequence). The V gene lost 5 bases and the J gene lost 0 bases, with 16 bases spanning the gap. The CDR3 DNA is TGTGCCAGTAGTTCCCGTGTAGGAAACGCTAACTATGGCTACACCTTC. As protein: CASSSRVGNANYGYTF. Full variable domain (outside the CDR3, taken from reference TRBV19 and TRBJ1-2): DGGITQSPKYLFRKEGQNVTLSCEQNLNHDAMYWYRQDPGQGLRLIYYSQIVNDFQKGDIAEGYSVSREKKESFPLTVTSAQKNPTAFYLCASSSRVGNANYGYTFGSGTRLTVV.

The rearrangement links TRBV5-6 to TRBJ2-5; D uncertain. The V and J ends lost 3 bases and 3 bases respectively, with 12 bases between them. This CDR3 is 14 amino acids long. The germline V gene has CDR1 SGHDT and CDR2 YYEEEE. In DNA, the CDR3 is TGTGCCAGCAGCTCTCTTCGGCCCGAAGAGACCCAGTACTTC. Translation: CASSSLRPEETQYF.

The J gene is TRBJ2-5, the V gene TRBV7-9; TRBD2 agrees at 8 bases. Germline loops: CDR1 SEHNR, CDR2 FQNEAQ (reference sequence). The CDR3 runs 15 residues. The ends lost 1 base at V and 0 bases at J; junction bases unmatched: 1. CDR3 loop: CASSLGAGDQETQYF. The CDR3 nucleotides read TGTGCCAGCAGCTTAGGAGCGGGGGACCAAGAGACCCAGTACTTC.

For this clone: At one end, the junction sequence differs from germline, possibly due to a read error. This CDR3 is CASSQDGWGQINYGYTF. The CDR3, as DNA: TGCGCCAGCAGCCAAGATGGATGGGGACAGATTAACTATGGCTACACCTTC. This chain uses TRBV7-2 with TRBJ1-2, with TRBD1 matching 7 bases. CDR1 is SGHTA and CDR2 is FQGNSA in the germline V gene. CDR3 length: 17 amino acids. The full variable domain, completed using reference TRBV7-2 and TRBJ1-2, is GAGVSQSPSNKVTEKGKDVELRCDPISGHTALYWYRQSLGQGLEFLIYFQGNSAPDKSGLPSDRFSAERTGGSVSTLTIQRTQQEDSAVYLCASSQDGWGQINYGYTFGSGTRLTVV.

The chain is built from TRBV18 and TRBJ1-1; no clear D. Trimming took 0 bases from V and 5 from J, leaving 10 bases between them. CDR1 and CDR2 from the germline V gene are KGHSH and LQKENI. The CDR3 covers 14 residues. CDR3 loop: CASSPPIETTEAFF. The CDR3 nucleotides are TGTGCCAGCTCACCACCGATCGAAACGACTGAAGCTTTCTTT.